These 21 T cell receptor beta chains share one sample of origin, sequenced in a study of T cell repertoires in cytomegalovirus infection. Their cognate antigens are unknown. TCRdb re-analysed the reads in MiXCR, keeping a single row per CDR3 protein. The sample lists about 500,000 distinct CDR3 sequences, 25% to 35% seen once, with 15% to 20% in the top ten. The material sequenced was cultured PBMCs, taken from culture after CMV antigen stimulation. The source is a human donor in good health (CMV status not recorded). Some clones in this sample may be carry-over from other donors' samples.

V is TRBV19 and J is TRBJ2-7; possibly TRBD2 for D (6 bases). This CDR3 spans 12 amino acids. CDR1 is LNHDA and CDR2 is SQIVND in the germline V gene (reference sequence). In DNA, the CDR3 is TGTATGGAAGGGCGGGATTGGTACGAGCAGTACGTC. The encoded protein is CMEGRDWYEQYV.

This sequence joins TRBV10-2 and TRBJ2-2, with D unresolved. The CDR3 totals 14 residues. CDR1 and CDR2 from the germline V gene are WSHSY and SAAADI. The V end lost 4 bases, the J end lost 7 bases, and 13 bases lay between the germline ends. The CDR3 coding sequence is TGCGCCAGCAGTGTGGGCCAAGGGATCGGGGAGCTGTTTTTT. Residues: CASSVGQGIGELFF.

The chain uses TRBV10-3 and TRBJ2-7, with TRBD1 matching 12 bases. The V and J ends lost 10 bases and 4 bases, in that order; junction bases with no gene match: 5. Germline values: CDR1 ENHRY, CDR2 SYGVKD. This CDR3 region has 13 residues. CDR3 amino acids: CASGTGGSYEQYF. Written as DNA, the CDR3 is TGTGCCAGTGGGACAGGGGGCTCGTACGAGCAGTACTTC.

J is TRBJ2-1 and V is TRBV5-4; TRBD2 matches at 9 bases. The trim removed 0 bases at V and 10 bases at J, leaving 8 bases unmatched. This CDR3 is 15 amino acids long. Per the germline V gene, CDR1 is SGHNT and CDR2 is YYREEE (reference sequence). The chain's CDR3 is CASSLGRSGSGEQFF. CDR3 in DNA: TGTGCCAGCAGCTTGGGGCGTAGCGGGAGTGGGGAGCAGTTCTTC. Based on the CDR3 plus reference TRBV5-4 and TRBJ2-1, the full variable domain is ETGVTQSPTHLIKTRGQQVTLRCSSQSGHNTVSWYQQALGQGPQFIFQYYREEENGRGNFPPRFSGLQFPNYSSELNVNALELDDSALYLCASSLGRSGSGEQFFGPGTRLTVL.

This clonotype has a count of ten or more. The chain couples TRBV7-2 to TRBJ2-1; D gene unclear. The germline V gene has CDR1 SGHTA and CDR2 FQGNSA. Trimming removed 1 base from V and 5 bases from J, with 9 bases in between. The length of the CDR3 is 14 residues. In DNA form, the CDR3 reads TGTGCCAGCAGCTTAGAGGTAGCAGACAATGAGCAGTTCTTC. Its protein product is CASSLEVADNEQFF.

V usage is TRBV10-3 and J usage is TRBJ2-1, with D maybe TRBD2 (6 bases). The CDR3 totals 15 residues. The V end was cut by 5 bases, the J end by 0 bases, with 11 bases between. Germline V gene sequence: CDR1 ENHRY, CDR2 SYGVKD. The CDR3 is CAISRDSLSYNEQFF. The CDR3 DNA follows: TGTGCCATCAGTCGGGACTCCCTCTCCTACAATGAGCAGTTCTTC.

The chain is built from TRBV20-1 and TRBJ1-1, with 10 bases fitting TRBD1. Per germline, CDR1 DFQATT and CDR2 SNEGSKA (reference sequence). The V and J ends lost 6 bases and 2 bases, in that order; junction bases with no gene match: 9. The CDR3 consists of 15 residues. This chain's CDR3 is CSAFDRGQANTEAFF. The CDR3, as DNA: TGCAGTGCCTTTGACAGGGGGCAAGCTAACACTGAAGCTTTCTTT.

This clonotype was seen a single time. The genes are TRBV18 and TRBJ1-1, with D hard to call. The CDR3 consists of 15 residues. Trimming stripped 3 bases from V and 4 bases from J, with 15 bases between. CDR1 is KGHSH, CDR2 LQKENI, per germline. The CDR3 DNA reads as TGTGCCAGCTCACCCCTTAGCACGGCGCTCACTGAAGCTTTCTTT. Residues: CASSPLSTALTEAFF. The full variable domain, completed using reference TRBV18 and TRBJ1-1, is NAGVMQNPRHLVRRRGQEARLRCSPMKGHSHVYWYRQLPEEGLKFMVYLQKENIIDESGMPKERFSAEFPKEGPSILRIQQVVRGDSAAYFCASSPLSTALTEAFFGQGTRLTVV.

This clonotype was seen a few times. This rearrangement joins TRBV7-8 to TRBJ1-2; D gene uncertain. Germline V gene sequence: CDR1 SGHVS, CDR2 FQNEAQ. Trimming shortened V by 2 bases and J by 5 bases, and 9 bases separated the two germline ends. The CDR3 spans 13 residues. The CDR3 protein is CASSLFRQYGYTF. The CDR3 coding sequence is TGTGCCAGCAGCTTATTCAGGCAGTATGGCTACACCTTC.

This chain uses TRBV6-5 with TRBJ2-7, with a possible D match to TRBD2 (6 bases). V gave up 7 bases and J gave up 3 bases, with 13 bases separating them. Germline V gene sequence: CDR1 MNHEY, CDR2 SVGAGI. The CDR3 runs 13 residues. In nucleotides, the CDR3 is TGTGCCAGCAAGGCGGGACCCGACTACGAGCAGTACGTC. It specifies CASKAGPDYEQYV.

This clonotype was counted at least ten times. The V call is TRBV12-3 or TRBV12-4, the J call TRBJ1-1; D may be TRBD1 (6 bases). Trimming pared 6 bases from V and 4 bases from J, leaving 15 bases between. This CDR3 has 14 residues. CDR3 in DNA: TGTGCCAGCAGGGGCCGGGGGCTCCTCACTGAAGCTTTCTTT. It codes for CASRGRGLLTEAFF.

The V call is TRBV11-2, the J call TRBJ2-1, with D perhaps TRBD1 (6 bases). CDR1 is SGHAT and CDR2 is FQNNGV in the germline V gene. The CDR3 is made up of 14 amino acids. V lost 2 bases to trimming and J lost 8 bases, with 13 bases between them. The CDR3 sequence: CASSLQGLGDEQFF. CDR3 in DNA: TGTGCCAGCAGCTTACAGGGGCTGGGGGATGAGCAGTTCTTC.

This clonotype turned up a few times. The V gene is TRBV7-2, the J gene TRBJ2-2; D is ambiguous. Germline V gives CDR1 SGHTA, CDR2 FQGNSA. The CDR3 loop spans 14 amino acids. With 3 bases removed from V and 7 bases from J, the gap between germline ends came to 12 bases. In DNA form, the CDR3 reads TGTGCCAGCAGCTTGGCGGACCAGTTCGGGGAGCTGTTTTTT. It specifies CASSLADQFGELFF.

The chain recombines TRBV11-2 with TRBJ2-7; maybe TRBD1 (5 bases). V lost 1 base and J 6 bases, leaving 13 bases between the germline ends. Germline lookup yields CDR1 SGHAT and CDR2 FQNNGV. CDR3 length: 14 amino acids. CDR3 nucleotides: TGTGCCAGCAGCTTAGCGGATTTGGGGCGCGAGCAGTACTTC. Its protein is CASSLADLGREQYF.

The chain has TRBV7-2 and TRBJ2-1, with TRBD1 as a possible D gene (6 bases). This CDR3 spans 14 amino acids. Trimming removed 5 bases at V and 2 bases at J, with 10 bases between. Germline V gives CDR1 SGHTA, CDR2 FQGNSA. The CDR3 sequence is CASSDWGPYNEQFF. The CDR3, as DNA: TGTGCCAGCAGCGACTGGGGGCCCTACAATGAGCAGTTCTTC.

This clonotype appeared a few times. The chain has TRBV12-3 or TRBV12-4 and TRBJ1-5; TRBD1 is a possible D gene (5 bases). The CDR3 is made up of 13 amino acids. The ends were cut back, 4 bases at V and 4 bases at J, with 8 bases in the middle. The CDR3 sequence: CASSYQGNQPQHF. DNA of the CDR3: TGTGCCAGCAGTTATCAGGGAAATCAGCCCCAGCATTTT.

J is TRBJ2-7 and V is TRBV28, with D possibly being TRBD1 or TRBD2 (7 bases each). This CDR3 has 16 residues. Germline V gene sequence: CDR1 MDHEN, CDR2 SYDVKM. The germline V and J ends were trimmed by 6 bases and 2 bases, with 20 bases remaining between them. CDR3 nucleotide sequence: TGTGCCAGCAGCACCATTGGGGGAGGGGGCCCCTACGAGCAGTACTTC. Translating gives CASSTIGGGGPYEQYF.

This clonotype was counted only a few times. This chain uses TRBV19 with TRBJ2-1; TRBD2 matches 7 bases. CDR1 and CDR2 (germline): LNHDA, SQIVND (reference sequence). This CDR3 contains 16 residues. The trim removed 4 bases at V and 2 bases at J, leaving 8 bases unmatched. In DNA form, the CDR3 reads TGTGCCAGTAGTACCCCCGAAGCGGGAACCTACAATGAGCAGTTCTTC. Its translation: CASSTPEAGTYNEQFF.

The chain combines TRBV19 with TRBJ1-5, with a tentative D call TRBD1 (5 bases). Trimming removed 3 bases at V and 7 bases at J, with 10 bases between. Germline CDR1 and CDR2: LNHDA and SQIVND (reference sequence). The length of the CDR3 is 13 residues. CDR3 DNA: TGTGCCAGTAGTATCAGGGAAGAGCAGCCCCAGCATTTT. This sequence encodes CASSIREEQPQHF.

In its sample, this clonotype was seen many times. The chain has TRBV7-2 and TRBJ2-3, with D hard to call. The germline V gene encodes CDR1 SGHTA and CDR2 FQGNSA. V was pared by 7 bases and J by 2 bases, with 10 bases between. CDR3 length: 13 residues. In DNA form, the CDR3 reads TGTGCCAGCAAGAGCTATTACACAGATACGCAGTATTTT. As protein: CASKSYYTDTQYF. Supplemented by reference TRBV7-2 and TRBJ2-3, the full variable domain reads GAGVSQSPSNKVTEKGKDVELRCDPISGHTALYWYRQSLGQGLEFLIYFQGNSAPDKSGLPSDRFSAERTGGSVSTLTIQRTQQEDSAVYLCASKSYYTDTQYFGPGTRLTVL.

The chain links TRBV5-1 to TRBJ1-1; TRBD1 is a possible D gene (5 bases). The V end lost 0 bases, the J end lost 4 bases, and 10 bases lay between the germline ends. Germline CDR1 is SGHRS and CDR2 is YFSETQ. The CDR3 has 14 residues. CDR3 loop: CASSLAQVGTEAFF. The CDR3 DNA reads as TGCGCCAGCAGCTTGGCACAGGTAGGCACTGAAGCTTTCTTT.